This TCR beta chain comes out of a study of blood T cell repertoires in COVID-19 (dated by TCRdb to the early 2020s). Describing the broader study: Samples covering the acute and convalescent phases of COVID-19 were provided by collaborators in the United States, Italy and Spain. The material from the prospective study consisted of cDNA or gDNA derived from T cells, B-cell-depleted T cells, or PBMCs. HLA class I and class II types, where available, came from metadata supplied by the sample provider rather than from assay-based typing. The samples were drawn from the first 160 participants of the ongoing ImmuneRACE study and from 950 to 1,500 subjects provided by 6 global collaborators. A de-identified subject ID, COVID-19 status, age in years and sex were almost always included in the sample metadata. Subjects who had been exposed to COVID-19, were actively infected with it, or had recovered from it provided the deeply sampled blood TCRbeta repertoires that made up the dataset. The repertoires were released in a freely available public database meant as a resource for research on the immune response to SARS-CoV-2. Overall results and qualifications from the work: Clinical and demographic metadata were provided uncurated, with the amount varying by source and participant.

TCRbeta CDR3 regions were amplified from genomic DNA using the immunoSEQ Assay, a bias-controlled multiplex PCR. Turning to the authors' computational methods: Nucleated cell counts per sample were estimated from amplification of reference gene primers within the assay. Sequence reads were collapsed and filtered to measure the absolute abundance of every unique TCRbeta CDR3 rearrangement. For each sample, productive Simpson clonality was calculated as the square root of Simpson's diversity index over productive rearrangements. TCRdb took over this immuneACCESS table, retaining in-frame rearrangements with V and J assigned. Such tables are incomplete; in checked studies, under half of the missing clones stem from an unresolved V gene, and the remainder is unexplained. V, J and clone size were drawn from that table, and D and trimming were deduced from the DNA. Within this sample are about 100,000 clones, with about nine tenths of them counted one time only. About 15% of the sample goes to the ten largest clones.

The collaborating institutions used their own protocols to collect whole blood in K2EDTA tubes. Collaborator samples were shipped for TCRbeta analysis as frozen whole blood, isolated PBMCs, or DNA extracted from either sample type. Concerning this clone: It has no known antigen specificity. No per-base quality is available; no much larger clone lies one base away.

The TCR comes from a man aged 45-65 years with acute or convalescent COVID-19. The sample was peripheral blood.

The CDR3 in this case is CASSLFPTGSYEQYF. The sequenced DNA: TGTGCCAGCAGTTTATTTCCGACTGGCTCCTACGAGCAGTACTTC. This chain joins TRBV28 to TRBJ2-7, with the D gene not clear enough to name. CDR1 MDHEN and CDR2 SYDVKM were looked up in the germline V gene. The CDR3, from cysteine to phenylalanine, totals 15 residues. The DNA shown is the 45-base CDR3, in frame from base 1. V loses 1 base of germline sequence and J loses 0 bases, and the interval between the two ends is 10 bases.